Following are 6 T cell receptor beta chains from one sample sequenced in a study of CD8+CD57+ T cells in acquired aplastic anemia listed by TCRdb under 2018. Flow cytometry had shown CD8+CD57+ cell expansion in the patients selected for sequencing. TCRdb names Illumina HiSeq 2000 as the instrument used. Profiling of TCR beta VDJ combinations and CDR3 sequences used genomic DNA as the template. TCRdb reran the public reads through fastp at Q25 and MiXCR, keeping productive beta chains. All rows with the same CDR3 protein become a single entry with the most common DNA and genes. The sample table records some 200,000 distinct CDR3 sequences; more than 45% of these occur just once. Of the sample, over 7.5% is held by the ten largest clones. Sequenced sample: sorted CD4+, CD8+, or CD8+CD57+ T cells (not recorded which) from PBMCs. These receptors were taken from a human donor with aplastic anemia.

This clonotype came up many times. The chain is built from TRBV2 and TRBJ1-1; maybe TRBD1 (6 bases). Germline lookup yields CDR1 SNHLY and CDR2 FYNNEI. With 6 bases removed from V and 2 bases from J, the gap between germline ends came to 13 bases. There are 14 residues in the CDR3. CDR3: CASRGGGRNTEAFF. DNA of the CDR3: TGTGCCAGCAGGGGGGGGGGGCGCAACACTGAAGCTTTCTTT.

The gene calls are TRBV19 and TRBJ2-4; TRBD1 matches at 8 bases. V dropped 0 bases and J dropped 6; count of bases not matched to a gene: 1. The CDR3 extends over 14 amino acids. From germline, CDR1 is LNHDA and CDR2 SQIVND (reference sequence). DNA for the CDR3: TGTGCCAGTAGTATAGACGGACAGGGAAACATTCAGTACTTC. Encoded protein: CASSIDGQGNIQYF.

This clonotype was observed many times. Here the CDR3 reads CASSIRQGAYEQYF. The CDR3 DNA is TGTGCCAGTAGTATTCGACAGGGGGCGTACGAGCAGTACTTC. The genes are TRBV19 and TRBJ2-7; TRBD1 matches at 10 bases. V was clipped by 3 bases and J by 4 bases; unmatched bases: 3. The CDR3 totals 14 residues. Per the germline V gene, CDR1 is LNHDA and CDR2 is SQIVND (reference sequence).

CDR3 DNA: TGCAGCGTGGAAACAGGGGGGGGGTGGGACACTGAAGCTTTCTTT. The encoded protein is CSVETGGGWDTEAFF. J is TRBJ1-1 and V is TRBV29-1, with 8 bases that match TRBD1. Trimming at V came to 6 bases and at J to 3 bases, leaving 12 bases not matched to a gene. The CDR3 runs 15 residues. Germline V gene sequence: CDR1 SQVTM, CDR2 ANQGSEA.

This clonotype was found once. The V gene is TRBV4-2, the J gene TRBJ2-6; a weak D match, TRBD1 (6 bases). The CDR3 loop spans 18 amino acids. With 4 bases removed from V and 3 bases from J, the gap between germline ends came to 19 bases. Looked up from germline, CDR1 is LGHNA and CDR2 is YNFKEQ. CDR3 nucleotides: TGTGCCAGCAGCCCCTCCCCACAGGGTAATCTTGGGGCCAACGTCCTGACTTTC. This translates into CASSPSPQGNLGANVLTF.

This clonotype came up a few times. This chain connects TRBV27 to TRBJ1-2, with TRBD1 identical over 11 bases. V gave up 1 base and J gave up 4 bases; unmatched junction bases: 5. The CDR3 is 16 residues long. The germline gives CDR1 MNHEY, CDR2 SMNVEV (reference sequence). In nucleotides, the CDR3 is TGTGCCAGCAGTTTATACGGACAGGGGGCGGGCTATGGCTACACCTTC. Amino acid sequence: CASSLYGQGAGYGYTF.